What follows are 8 T cell receptor beta chains derived from one specimen sequenced in a study of blood T cell repertoires in COVID-19. The repertoire was sequenced with immunoSEQ multiplex PCR; TCRdb's copy has only in-frame clones and lacks some. Found here are 150,000 to 200,000 clones, around 85% of them singletons; the top ten hold around 8%. The sample taken for sequencing was peripheral blood. These receptors all stem from a woman aged 60-75 years with acute or convalescent COVID-19.

V is TRBV28 and J is TRBJ2-2, with TRBD2 matching over 14 bases. Germline CDR1 reads MDHEN; CDR2 reads SYDVKM. The CDR3 contains 17 residues. Trimming took 0 bases from V and 6 from J; bases not matched to a gene: 3. CDR3 sequence (DNA): TGTGCCAGCAGTTTATGGCGACTAGCGGGAGGGCCCGGGGAGCTGTTTTTT. This codes for CASSLWRLAGGPGELFF.

J is TRBJ2-2 and V is TRBV2; 10 bases agree with TRBD1. V lost 5 bases and J lost 6; bases outside the gene matches: 9. Germline V gives CDR1 SNHLY, CDR2 FYNNEI. The CDR3 loop spans 16 amino acids. CDR3 in DNA: TGTGCCAGCAGTACACCCCCGGGACAGGGGTCCGGGGAGCTGTTTTTT. Residues: CASSTPPGQGSGELFF.

The chain combines TRBV5-1 with TRBJ1-5; D call uncertain. The V and J ends lost 0 bases and 3 bases respectively, with 13 bases between them. Germline V lookup: CDR1 SGHRS, CDR2 YFSETQ. The CDR3 has 16 residues. CDR3: CASSLAERRNNQPQHF. CDR3 coding DNA: TGCGCCAGCAGCTTGGCCGAGCGTAGGAACAATCAGCCCCAGCATTTT.

The CDR3 DNA follows: TGTGCCAGTAAAGGAGGGAGTGGGCCCCAGCATTTT. This translates into CASKGGSGPQHF. The chain employs TRBV19 and TRBJ1-5; D uncertain. CDR3 length equals 12 residues. Germline CDR1 reads LNHDA; CDR2 reads SQIVND (reference sequence). Trimming left V 7 bases short and J 9 bases short, with 13 bases between.

V usage is TRBV23-1 and J usage is TRBJ2-7; D perhaps matches TRBD2 (6 bases). Being an ORF, TRBV23-1 has a function that is uncertain. CDR3 size: 17 residues. The V end was cut by 0 bases, the J end by 0 bases, with 15 bases between. CDR3 sequence reads: CASSQSRFPEGSYEQYF. CDR3 sequence (DNA): TGCGCCAGCAGTCAATCGCGCTTTCCGGAGGGCTCCTACGAGCAGTACTTC.

This chain uses TRBV9 with TRBJ1-1, with a weak D call TRBD1 (6 bases). The CDR3 is made up of 15 amino acids. CDR1 SGDLS and CDR2 YYNGEE come from the germline V gene. With 1 base removed from V and 0 bases from J, the gap between germline ends came to 10 bases. Here the CDR3 reads CASSVSDRLNTEAFF. CDR3 bases: TGTGCCAGCAGCGTATCTGACAGGTTGAACACTGAAGCTTTCTTT.

The rearrangement uses TRBV4-1 and TRBJ2-1, with 8 bases identical to TRBD2. The V gene's germline CDR1 is MGHRA and CDR2 YSYEKL. The CDR3 runs 16 residues. With 3 bases clipped from V and 5 bases from J, the junction kept 9 bases outside the gene matches. CDR3 in DNA: TGCGCCAGCAGCCACTCCGGGACTAGGGACGACAATGAGCAGTTCTTC. This gives the protein CASSHSGTRDDNEQFF.

The chain links TRBV19 to TRBJ1-2; D ambiguous. The length of the CDR3 is 16 residues. The V gene lost 3 bases and the J gene lost 7 bases, with 21 bases spanning the gap. Germline V gives CDR1 LNHDA, CDR2 SQIVND (reference sequence). The CDR3 loop reads CASSIHQRTMYFGYTF. The DNA for the CDR3 is TGTGCCAGTAGTATTCACCAGCGAACTATGTACTTTGGCTACACCTTC.